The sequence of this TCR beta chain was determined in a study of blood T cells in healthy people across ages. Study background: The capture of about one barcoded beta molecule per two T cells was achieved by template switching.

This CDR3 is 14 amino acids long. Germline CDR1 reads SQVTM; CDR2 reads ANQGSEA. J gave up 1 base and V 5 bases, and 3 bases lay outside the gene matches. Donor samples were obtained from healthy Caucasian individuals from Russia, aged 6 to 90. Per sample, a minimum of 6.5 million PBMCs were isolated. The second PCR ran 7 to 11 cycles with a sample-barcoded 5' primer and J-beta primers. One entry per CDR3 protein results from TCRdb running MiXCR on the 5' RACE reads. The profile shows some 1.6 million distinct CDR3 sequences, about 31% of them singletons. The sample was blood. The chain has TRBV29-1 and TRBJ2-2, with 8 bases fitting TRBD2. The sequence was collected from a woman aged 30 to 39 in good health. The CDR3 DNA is TGCAGCGTTAGCGGGGGACGGAACACCGGGGAGCTGTTTTTT. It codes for CSVSGGRNTGELFF.